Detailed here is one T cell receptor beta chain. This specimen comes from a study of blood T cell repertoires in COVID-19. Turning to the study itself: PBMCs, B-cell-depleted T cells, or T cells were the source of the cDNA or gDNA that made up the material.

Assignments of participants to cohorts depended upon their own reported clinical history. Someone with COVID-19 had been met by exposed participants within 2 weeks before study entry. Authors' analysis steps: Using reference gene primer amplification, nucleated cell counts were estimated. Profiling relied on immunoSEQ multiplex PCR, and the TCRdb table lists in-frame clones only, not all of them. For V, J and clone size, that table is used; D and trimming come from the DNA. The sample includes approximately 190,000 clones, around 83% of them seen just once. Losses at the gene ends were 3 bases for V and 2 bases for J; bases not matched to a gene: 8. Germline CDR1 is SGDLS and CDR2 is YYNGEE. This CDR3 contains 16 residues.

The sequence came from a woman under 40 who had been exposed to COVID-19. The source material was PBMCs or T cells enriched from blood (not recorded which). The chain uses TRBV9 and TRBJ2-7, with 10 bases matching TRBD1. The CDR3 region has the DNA TGTGCCAGCAGCGGCGACCCGGGACAGGGGACCTACGAGCAGTACTTC. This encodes CASSGDPGQGTYEQYF.